The present TCR beta chain was sequenced within a study of T cells in Graves' hyperthyroidism and ophthalmopathy. Study background: Peripheral blood samples were taken at initial diagnosis, prior to any treatment. Study results and limitations: Researchers found most expanded thyroid clonotypes above 0.001 in blood as well.

With regard to this clonotype: The antigen remains unidentified.

Hyperthyroidism had been newly diagnosed in patients aged 18 to 65, and its duration was under 2 months. Using around 10 ml of fresh peripheral blood, PBMCs were prepared. Amplification yielded TCR beta CDR3 regions, with RNA transcripts as the source. Carried out on the TCR CDR3, a first-round RT-PCR used the HTBI primer set. TCRdb called the multiplex PCR reads again in MiXCR, with one record for every CDR3 protein. Of around 290,000 distinct CDR3 sequences detected, 13% appear once; the ten largest clones hold 7% to 8.5%. The sequencing sample was made of blood. This receptor was taken from a woman aged 25 to 39 with Graves' hyperthyroidism that later progressed to Graves' ophthalmopathy.

CDR3: CASRKTGGSLYNEQFF. The DNA for the CDR3 is TGTGCCAGCAGAAAAACAGGGGGCAGCTTATACAATGAGCAGTTCTTC. The chain has TRBV27 and TRBJ2-1; 9 nucleotides match TRBD1. CDR1 is MNHEY, CDR2 SMNVEV, per germline (reference sequence). The CDR3 has 16 amino acids. J gave up 4 bases and V 6 bases, and 10 bases lay outside the gene matches.